This T cell receptor beta chain was captured in a study of STAT3 mutations in large granular lymphocyte leukemia (dated by TCRdb to between 2019 and 2020). For the study in its entirety: About half of the T-LGLL patients who underwent longitudinal sequencing carried canonical activating STAT3 mutations. Over half of the T-LGLL patients were given one or more immunosuppressive therapy regimens, and approximately 36% of the treated patients had a hematologic response. To reconstruct clonal hierarchy and dynamics, serial deep sequencing of TCRbeta CDR3 and STAT3 was performed in patients with T-cell large granular lymphocyte leukemia. From an initial cohort of 207 LGL patients, eighteen representative T-LGLL cases were selected for longitudinal TCRbeta and STAT3 sequencing. As controls, the study also included longitudinal sequencing of a couple of patients with natural killer LGL leukemia. Patients were sequenced at roughly 3.8 time points on average, with the number of samplings per patient ranging from 2 to 8. What the work shows at the level of the full study, not this receptor alone: TCR clonotype switching after therapy was observed in 6 of 18 patients, and all newly emerging clones were found to be STAT3 wild type. Dominant TCR clone burden was found to exceed STAT3 mutant burden in several patients, suggesting that STAT3 mutation arose secondarily within a pre-expanded clone. Because no samples were available when a clone first appeared, clonal expansion had to be inferred from samplings taken at other points. Persisting codominant clonotypes in some patients meant a small but highly pathogenic clone may have been missed. The linking of therapy response to changes in TCR clonal burden was complicated by variable intervals between samplings and differing treatment regimens. All T-LGLL patients had at least one immunodominant TCRbeta clonotype, and roughly half had multiple immunodominant subclonotypes.

TCRbeta libraries were sequenced on an Illumina MiSeq, averaging roughly 41,000 productive templates per sample. Multiplex PCR amplification was used to generate TCRbeta CDR3 libraries with the immunoSEQ assay. Under the source paper's analysis protocol: Repertoire diversity was calculated as previously defined, and values close to 0 indicated extremely monoclonal samples. In its TCRdb copy, this immuneACCESS table keeps in-frame sequences only and misses some clones. Where compared with another copy, unresolved V genes explain less than half of these, and the others have no known cause. That table supplies the V and J calls and clone size; D and trimming were determined from the DNA. The sample table holds roughly 30,000 clones, of which around three quarters were seen once. Of the sample, approximately 30% falls within the top ten clones. V gives up 4 bases and J gives up 2 bases, and the segment between their germline ends measures 15 bases. Reading the germline V gene gives CDR1 MDHEN and CDR2 SYDVKM. The CDR3, from cysteine to phenylalanine, totals 15 residues. Of all the DNA, just the CDR3 is kept, 45 bases in frame from base 1.

Regarding this clone: Its antigen is currently not known. Per-nucleotide qualities are absent, and no much larger clonotype sits a single base away.

DNA was extracted from blood mononuclear cells, and the same DNA was used for both TCR and STAT3 sequencing. The rearranged segments are TRBV28 and TRBJ2-7; a tentative D call is TRBD1 (7 bases match). Sequencing input: peripheral blood mononuclear cells. The receptor comes from a woman aged 45 to 65 with T-cell large granular lymphocyte leukemia. Some clones in this sample may be carry-over from other donors' samples. The age is the age at diagnosis. The CDR3 here reads CASSSTGTPPYEQYF. The DNA sequence is TGTGCCAGCAGTTCGACAGGGACTCCCCCCTACGAGCAGTACTTC.